A selection of T cell receptor beta chains follows, all from one sample in a study of T cell repertoires in cytomegalovirus infection. No antigen is known for these receptors. TCRdb independently ran MiXCR on the reads; one entry per CDR3 protein. Here the sample spans roughly 860,000 distinct CDR3 sequences, around a third being singletons. The material was cultured CD8+ T cells from PBMCs, obtained from culture after CMV antigen stimulation. The receptors come from a human donor in good health (CMV status not recorded). Some clones in this sample may be carry-over from other donors' samples. Both conserved end residues are part of each CDR3.

>TRBV7-9|15|TRBJ2-3
CASSSRQDPTDTQYF
>TRBV5-4|16|TRBJ1-6
CASSTTGTAYNSPLHF
>TRBV7-8|15|TRBJ2-1
CASSLQGLASDEQFF
>TRBV6-2/TRBV6-3|12|TRBJ2-5
CATRATEKTQYF
>TRBV4-1|16|TRBJ2-5
CASSLAPADRQETQYF
>TRBV7-2|17|TRBJ1-6
CASSLVKGVGYNSPLHF
>TRBV4-1|17|TRBJ2-3
CASSPTSGTRITDTQYF
>TRBV7-8|12|TRBJ1-4
CASSFGIEKLFF
>TRBV2|16|TRBJ1-5
CASSEGQPSANQPQHF
>TRBV27|12|TRBJ1-1
CASRGQGSEAFF
>TRBV6-1|14|TRBJ1-2
CASVRDIPFEGYTF
>TRBV19|12|TRBJ1-2
CASSSVFYGYTF
>TRBV5-8|14|TRBJ2-2
CASSLKGNTGELFF
>TRBV5-6|14|TRBJ2-7
CASRHGTGLYEQYF
>TRBV10-3|16|TRBJ2-2
CAIRTKREGSTGELFF
>TRBV19|17|TRBJ2-1
CASSIGEYRAVLNEQFF
>TRBV29-1|15|TRBJ1-1
CSVENSIGMNTEAFF
>TRBV4-1|16|TRBJ1-2
CASSQLRLTANYGYTF
>TRBV27|13|TRBJ1-3
CASSPTSRNTIYF
>TRBV9|17|TRBJ1-3
CASSPETTGAEGNTIYF
>TRBV27|15|TRBJ2-3
CASSRGQGATDTQYF
>TRBV14|17|TRBJ1-4
CASSQDGFTATNEKLFF
>TRBV4-2|16|TRBJ2-3
CASSQEEAGVTDTQYF
>TRBV27|17|TRBJ2-3
CASIKGSGGAGTDTQYF
>TRBV19|16|TRBJ1-3
CASSYRGLSSGNTIYF
>TRBV10-3|13|TRBJ1-5
CAISDGGGQPQHF
>TRBV7-9|15|TRBJ1-5
CASSLEQERRQPQHF
>TRBV7-9|13|TRBJ2-1
CASSFGARNEQFF
>TRBV7-6|15|TRBJ1-4
CASSLVAQGDEKLFF
>TRBV12-3/TRBV12-4|16|TRBJ2-3
CASSPAGVADTDTQYF
>TRBV6-2/TRBV6-3|16|TRBJ1-4
CASSYSKTGGNEKLFF
>TRBV6-2/TRBV6-3|16|TRBJ2-2
CASSQPGQKDTGELFF
>TRBV11-2|16|TRBJ2-2
CASSPRAGANTGELFF
>TRBV6-2/TRBV6-3|12|TRBJ1-1
CASSYGRAEAFF
>TRBV7-9|17|TRBJ1-2
CASSLAGEGERRYGYTF
>TRBV6-1|16|TRBJ1-5
CASSSYSAGFNQPQHF
>TRBV20-1|13|TRBJ1-5
CSAYPGEGQPQHF
>TRBV4-1|15|TRBJ2-7
CASSQVHRSSYEQYF
>TRBV12-3/TRBV12-4|11|TRBJ2-7
CASSLTNEQYF
>TRBV6-2/TRBV6-3|16|TRBJ2-2
CASRIRSRGNTGELFF
>TRBV19|12|TRBJ2-7
CASSIGGREQYF
>TRBV6-5|13|TRBJ1-2
CASNSGTGYGYTF
>TRBV20-1|15|TRBJ2-1
CSARAVPGVQYEQFF
>TRBV19|15|TRBJ2-5
CASSRYWGRLETQYF
>TRBV7-3|13|TRBJ1-4
CASSLDGAVGLFF
>TRBV20-1|13|TRBJ1-5
CSAGVLGDQPQHF
>TRBV10-3|14|TRBJ2-1
CAISEGASYNEQFF
>TRBV11-1|16|TRBJ1-6
CVSSFGGSSYNSPLHF
>TRBV27|15|TRBJ2-3
CASSVGGRGTDTQYF
>TRBV7-2|15|TRBJ1-6
CASSATGPGASPLHF
>TRBV19|15|TRBJ2-2
CASSISDRGTGELFF
>TRBV19|13|TRBJ1-5
CASSERFNQPQHF
>TRBV4-1|15|TRBJ2-7
CASSQLLAGSYEQYF
>TRBV5-1|15|TRBJ1-4
CASSYGTGINEKLFF
>TRBV7-9|16|TRBJ2-2
CASRSTGTPNTGELFF
>TRBV11-3|13|TRBJ2-1
CASSHRDANEQFF
>TRBV19|15|TRBJ2-2
CASHITGGDTGELFF
>TRBV7-9|14|TRBJ2-1
CASSLFQGADEQFF